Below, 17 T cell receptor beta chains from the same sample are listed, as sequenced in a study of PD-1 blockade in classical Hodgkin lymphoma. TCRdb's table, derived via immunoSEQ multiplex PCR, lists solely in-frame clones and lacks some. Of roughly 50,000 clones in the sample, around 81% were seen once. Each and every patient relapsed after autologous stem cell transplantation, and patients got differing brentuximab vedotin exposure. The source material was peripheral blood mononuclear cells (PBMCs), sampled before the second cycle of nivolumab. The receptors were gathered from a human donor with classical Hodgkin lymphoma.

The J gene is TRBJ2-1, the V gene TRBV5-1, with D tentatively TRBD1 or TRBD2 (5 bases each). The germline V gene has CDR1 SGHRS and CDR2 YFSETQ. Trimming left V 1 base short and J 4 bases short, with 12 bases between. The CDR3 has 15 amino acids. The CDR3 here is CASSLYGTAYNEQFF. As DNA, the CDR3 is TGCGCCAGCAGCTTGTATGGGACGGCATACAATGAGCAGTTCTTC.

The CDR3 here is CSATSPGEAFF. Here the CDR3 DNA reads TGCAGTGCAACCTCCCCCGGGGAAGCTTTCTTT. V and J are TRBV20-1 and TRBJ1-1; D not resolved. CDR3 length: 11 amino acids. Trimming removed 6 bases at V and 8 bases at J, with 13 bases between. CDR1 is DFQATT, CDR2 SNEGSKA, per germline (reference sequence).

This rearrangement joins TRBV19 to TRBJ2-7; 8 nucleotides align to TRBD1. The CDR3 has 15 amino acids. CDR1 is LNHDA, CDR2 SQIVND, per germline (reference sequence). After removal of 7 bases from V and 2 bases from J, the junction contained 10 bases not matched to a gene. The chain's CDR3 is CASKPGQGDPYEQYF. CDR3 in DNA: TGTGCCAGTAAGCCAGGACAGGGTGACCCCTACGAGCAGTACTTC.

CDR3: CASSFMQGSIYEQYF. CDR3 nucleotide sequence: TGTGCCAGCAGTTTTATGCAGGGATCTATTTACGAGCAGTACTTC. The rearrangement links TRBV28 to TRBJ2-7; D may be TRBD1 (5 bases). The V gene's germline CDR1 is MDHEN and CDR2 SYDVKM. The CDR3 sequence is 15 residues long. V lost 3 bases and J lost 4, with 16 bases in between.

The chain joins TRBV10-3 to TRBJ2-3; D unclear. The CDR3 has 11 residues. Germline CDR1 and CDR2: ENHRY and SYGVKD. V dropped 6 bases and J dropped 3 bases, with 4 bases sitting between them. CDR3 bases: TGTGCCATCAGCCAGACAGATACGCAGTATTTT. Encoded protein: CAISQTDTQYF.

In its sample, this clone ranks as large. The CDR3, as DNA: TGTGCCAGCAACCCATCTAGCGGGGACTCGGATGAGCAGTTCTTC. This sequence encodes CASNPSSGDSDEQFF. The rearrangement uses TRBV6-6 and TRBJ2-1; 9 bases align to TRBD2. The CDR3 runs 15 residues. V shed 7 bases and J 8 bases; nucleotides not matched to a gene: 12. CDR1 and CDR2 from the germline V gene are MNHNY and SVGAGI (reference sequence).

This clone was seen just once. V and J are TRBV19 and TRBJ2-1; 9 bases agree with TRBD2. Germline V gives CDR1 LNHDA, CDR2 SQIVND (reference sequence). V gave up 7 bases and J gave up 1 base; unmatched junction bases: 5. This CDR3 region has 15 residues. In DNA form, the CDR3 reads TGTGCCAGTACCATAAGCGGGGGGTCCTACAATGAGCAGTTCTTC. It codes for CASTISGGSYNEQFF. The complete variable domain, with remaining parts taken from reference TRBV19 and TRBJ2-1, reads DGGITQSPKYLFRKEGQNVTLSCEQNLNHDAMYWYRQDPGQGLRLIYYSQIVNDFQKGDIAEGYSVSREKKESFPLTVTSAQKNPTAFYLCASTISGGSYNEQFFGPGTRLTVL.

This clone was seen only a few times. The CDR3 nucleotides read TGTGCCAGCAGCTCCGGGACAGGGGGAAGTTACACTGAAGCTTTCTTT. Its translation: CASSSGTGGSYTEAFF. This chain links TRBV7-9 with TRBJ1-1; 11 nucleotides line up with TRBD1. J gave up 3 bases and V 4 bases, and 7 bases lay outside the gene matches. Germline CDR1 reads SEHNR; CDR2 reads FQNEAQ (reference sequence). This CDR3 has 16 residues. The whole variable domain, remainder taken from reference TRBV7-9 and TRBJ1-1, is DTGVSQNPRHKITKRGQNVTFRCDPISEHNRLYWYRQTLGQGPEFLTYFQNEAQLEKSRLLSDRFSAERPKGSFSTLEIQRTEQGDSAMYLCASSSGTGGSYTEAFFGQGTRLTVV.

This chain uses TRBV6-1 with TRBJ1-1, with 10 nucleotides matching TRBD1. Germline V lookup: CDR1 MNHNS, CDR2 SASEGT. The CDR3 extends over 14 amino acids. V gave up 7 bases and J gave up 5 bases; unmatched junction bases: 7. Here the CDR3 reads CASTKTGGKTEAFF. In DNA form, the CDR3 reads TGTGCCAGCACTAAGACAGGGGGCAAAACTGAAGCTTTCTTT.

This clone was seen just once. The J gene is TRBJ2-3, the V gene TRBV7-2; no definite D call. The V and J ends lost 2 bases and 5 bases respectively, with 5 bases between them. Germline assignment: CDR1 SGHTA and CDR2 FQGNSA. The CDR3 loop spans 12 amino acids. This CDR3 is CASSLMGDTQYF. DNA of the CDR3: TGTGCCAGCAGCTTAATGGGAGATACGCAGTATTTT.

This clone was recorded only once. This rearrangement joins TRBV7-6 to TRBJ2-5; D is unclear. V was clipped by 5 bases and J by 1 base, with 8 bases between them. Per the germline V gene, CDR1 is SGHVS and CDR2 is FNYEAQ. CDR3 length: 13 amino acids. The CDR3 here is CASSPTPQETQYF. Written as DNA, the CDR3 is TGTGCCAGCAGCCCAACCCCCCAAGAGACCCAGTACTTC.

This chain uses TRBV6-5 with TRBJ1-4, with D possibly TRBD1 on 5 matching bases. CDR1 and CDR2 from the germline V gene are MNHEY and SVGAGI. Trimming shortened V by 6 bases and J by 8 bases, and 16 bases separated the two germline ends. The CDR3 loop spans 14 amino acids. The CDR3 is CASRFGTREEKLFF. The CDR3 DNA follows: TGTGCCAGCAGATTCGGGACCAGGGAAGAAAAACTGTTTTTT.

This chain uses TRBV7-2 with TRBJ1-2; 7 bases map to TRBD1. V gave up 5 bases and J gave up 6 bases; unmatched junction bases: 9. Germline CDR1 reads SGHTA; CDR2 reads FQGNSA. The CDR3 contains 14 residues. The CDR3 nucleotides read TGTGCCAGCAGCAACTACGACAGGGTGAATGGCTACACCTTC. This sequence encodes CASSNYDRVNGYTF.

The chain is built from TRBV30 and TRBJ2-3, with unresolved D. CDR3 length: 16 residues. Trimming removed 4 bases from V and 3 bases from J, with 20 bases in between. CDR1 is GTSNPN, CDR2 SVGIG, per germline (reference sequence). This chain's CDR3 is CAWTIVGPPETDTQYF. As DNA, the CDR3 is TGTGCCTGGACCATAGTGGGCCCCCCTGAAACAGATACGCAGTATTTT.

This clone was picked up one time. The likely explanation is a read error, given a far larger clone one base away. DNA for the CDR3: TGTGCCAGCAGCTTAGACATTCGGCAGTTGGGAAACATTCAGTTCTTC. The encoded protein is CASSLDIRQLGNIQFF. The V gene is TRBV11-1, the J gene TRBJ2-1; the D is unclear. CDR1 SGHAT and CDR2 FQDESV come from the germline V gene (reference sequence). V was shortened by 1 base and J by 13 bases, with 23 bases between the two germline ends. The CDR3 is made up of 16 amino acids.

CDR3 DNA sequence: TGTGCCAGCAGCTTAGATGGAGGGGGGAACACTGAAGCTTTCTTT. This gives the protein CASSLDGGGNTEAFF. This rearrangement joins TRBV7-9 to TRBJ1-1; a possible D gene is TRBD1 (6 bases). Deletions cut 1 base from V and 1 base from J, with 10 bases between. This CDR3 contains 15 residues. Germline values: CDR1 SEHNR, CDR2 FQNEAQ (reference sequence).

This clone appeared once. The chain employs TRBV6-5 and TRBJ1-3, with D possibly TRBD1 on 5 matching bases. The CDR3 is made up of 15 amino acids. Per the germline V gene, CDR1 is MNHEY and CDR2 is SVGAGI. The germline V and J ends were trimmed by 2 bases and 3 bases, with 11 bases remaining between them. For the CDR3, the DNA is TGTGCCAGCAGTTACAACCGGGACGGTGGAAACACCATATATTTT. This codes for CASSYNRDGGNTIYF.